This note documents a single T cell receptor beta chain sequence. The CDR3 is made up of 16 amino acids. The sample belongs to a study of shared clonotypes between healthy human individuals. Data came from immunoSEQ multiplex PCR; TCRdb stores just in-frame clones and leaves some out. The sample gives a few million clones, 95% of which show up once; around 0.13% is in the top ten. This chain uses TRBV21-1 with TRBJ2-3. TRBV21-1 is a pseudogene. The sequence was collected from a man aged 18 to 30 in good health. Source material: naive CD4+ T cells sorted from blood. Subset described: CD45RA+ positively selected. The DNA for the CDR3 is TGTGCCAGCAGCAAAGTAAAAGGGTCCAACACAGATACGCAGTATTTT. Protein sequence: CASSKVKGSNTDTQYF.